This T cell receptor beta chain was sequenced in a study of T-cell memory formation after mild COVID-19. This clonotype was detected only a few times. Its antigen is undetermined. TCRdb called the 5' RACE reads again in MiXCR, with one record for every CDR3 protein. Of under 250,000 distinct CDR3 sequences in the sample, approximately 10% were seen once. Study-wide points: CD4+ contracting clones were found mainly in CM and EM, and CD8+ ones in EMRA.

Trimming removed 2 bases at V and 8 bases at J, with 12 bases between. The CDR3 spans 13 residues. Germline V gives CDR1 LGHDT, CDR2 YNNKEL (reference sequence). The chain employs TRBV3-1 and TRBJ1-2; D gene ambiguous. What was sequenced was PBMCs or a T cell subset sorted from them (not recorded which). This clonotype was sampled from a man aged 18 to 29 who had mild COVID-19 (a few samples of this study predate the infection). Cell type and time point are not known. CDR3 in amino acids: CASSQSRVNGYTF. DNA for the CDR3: TGTGCCAGCAGCCAATCCCGGGTAAACGGCTACACCTTC.